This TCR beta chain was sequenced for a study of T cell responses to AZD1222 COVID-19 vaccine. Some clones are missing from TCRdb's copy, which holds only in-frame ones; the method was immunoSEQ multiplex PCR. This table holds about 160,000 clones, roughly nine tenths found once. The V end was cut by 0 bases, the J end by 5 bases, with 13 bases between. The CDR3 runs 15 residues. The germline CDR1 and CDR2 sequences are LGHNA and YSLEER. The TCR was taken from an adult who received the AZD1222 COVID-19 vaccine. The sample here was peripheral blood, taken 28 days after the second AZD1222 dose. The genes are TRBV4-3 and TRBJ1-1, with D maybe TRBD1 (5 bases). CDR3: CASSQEGPGRTEAFF. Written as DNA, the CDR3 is TGCGCCAGCAGCCAAGAAGGGCCAGGGCGGACTGAAGCTTTCTTT.